This entry lists 2 T cell receptor beta chains sequenced from one sample in a study of PD-L1 blockade in urothelial cancer. The protocol was immunoSEQ multiplex PCR, while the TCRdb copy is restricted to in-frame clones and leaves out a portion. The sample lists tens of thousands of clones, 87% seen once, with roughly 3.8% in the top ten. The sample consisted of PBMCs, taken around atezolizumab (anti-PD-L1) treatment. The source of these receptors is a man over 45 with urothelial cancer.

V is TRBV4-2 and J is TRBJ2-3, with D perhaps matching TRBD2 (5 bases). Trimming removed 1 base from V and 4 bases from J, with 18 bases in between. Germline CDR1 reads LGHNA; CDR2 reads YNFKEQ. CDR3 size: 17 residues. The CDR3 region is CASSQGATSSSPDTQYF. CDR3 sequence (DNA): TGTGCCAGCAGCCAAGGGGCAACTAGTAGCTCCCCAGATACGCAGTATTTT.

V usage is TRBV11-3 and J usage is TRBJ2-3, with unresolved D. This CDR3 comprises 11 residues. Between the trimmed V and J ends, which lost 5 bases and 3 bases, there was a span of 3 bases. Looked up from germline, CDR1 is SGHNT and CDR2 is YENEEA. The DNA of the CDR3 is TGTGCCAGCAGCCAGACAGATACGCAGTATTTT. Protein: CASSQTDTQYF.